This T cell receptor beta chain was captured by sequencing in a study of T cell responses to AZD1222 COVID-19 vaccine. TCRdb keeps only in-frame clones here, not all; method: immunoSEQ multiplex PCR. The top ten hold approximately 4.6% of the sample, which has about 160,000 clones, 90% to 95% seen once. This clone turned up a few times. Antigen: not known. Looked up from germline, CDR1 is MNHEY and CDR2 is SVGAGI. V was trimmed by 0 bases and J by 0 bases, leaving 6 bases between them. The CDR3 has 14 residues. The study's findings and limits: Mapped onto spike, vaccine-associated CD4 TCRs spanned it and were dominant at 160-218 and 743-854. A reported finding is that nearly half of spike-specific TCRs target unmutated variant regions.

This rearrangement joins TRBV6-5 to TRBJ2-7; a possible D gene is TRBD2 (5 bases). The receptor's source is an adult who received the AZD1222 COVID-19 vaccine. The sequences come from peripheral blood, collected 28 days after the second AZD1222 dose. CDR3 amino acids: CASSYSSVSYEQYF. The CDR3 coding sequence is TGTGCCAGCAGTTACTCTAGCGTCTCCTACGAGCAGTACTTC.